Following are 2 T cell receptor beta chains from one sample sequenced in a study of persistence of HIV-infected CD4 T cells. These receptors' targets are unknown. The libraries were made with immunoSEQ version 4 in survey mode. Sequenced by immunoSEQ multiplex PCR; TCRdb stores in-frame clones only, minus some. The sample consists of roughly 60,000 clones, 65% to 80% of them appearing once. Cells were stimulated with overlapping HIV-1 Gag 15-mer peptides. CD40L/CD69 double-negative CD45RO-high memory CD4+ T cells were collected. The source material was CD4+ T cells sorted from PBMCs after approximately 19-hour stimulation, sampled from a patient who received antiretroviral therapy. The receptors come from an adult man with HIV who was CMV-seropositive.

V and J are TRBV10-2 and TRBJ1-2; no firm D call. The CDR3 spans 13 residues. Between the trimmed V and J ends, which lost 1 base and 7 bases, there was a span of 10 bases. Germline CDR1 reads WSHSY; CDR2 reads SAAADI. This CDR3 is CASSEFDNGGYTF. The CDR3 DNA reads as TGCGCCAGCAGTGAGTTTGACAATGGTGGCTACACCTTC.

This clone was observed once. J is TRBJ2-3 and V is TRBV19, with D perhaps TRBD2 (7 bases). Per germline, CDR1 LNHDA and CDR2 SQIVND (reference sequence). This CDR3 is built from 15 residues. The V and J ends lost 3 bases and 2 bases respectively, with 12 bases between them. In nucleotides, the CDR3 is TGTGCCAGTAGTATGGGGGGGGCTGCCACAGATACGCAGTATTTT. Translated, it gives CASSMGGAATDTQYF.